The 28 T cell receptor beta chains listed next were all sequenced from one sample in a study of shared clonotypes between healthy human individuals. Profiled with immunoSEQ multiplex PCR; TCRdb holds only in-frame clones, not every one. Of about 2.3 million clones listed, 90% to 95% are singletons. Specimen: naive CD4+ T cells from PBMCs. This sample's subset: CD45RA+ positively selected. These receptors were obtained from a man younger than 30 in good health. Some clones in this sample may be carry-over from other donors' samples.

V and J are TRBV5-1 and TRBJ1-3; TRBD1 agrees at 9 bases. CDR3 length: 15 residues. V lost 4 bases and J lost 3; bases outside the gene matches: 5. Germline-derived CDR1 and CDR2 are SGHRS and YFSETQ. As DNA, the CDR3 is TGCGCCAGCAGCGAGGGACAGGGCTTTGGAAACACCATATATTTT. It translates to CASSEGQGFGNTIYF.

V usage is TRBV5-1 and J usage is TRBJ2-7, with 10 bases identical to TRBD1. The CDR3 runs 13 residues. V was clipped by 7 bases and J by 12 bases; unmatched bases: 13. Per germline, CDR1 SGHRS and CDR2 YFSETQ. The CDR3 loop is CASSDRDRGYLYF. CDR3 nucleotides: TGCGCCAGCTCGGACCGGGACAGGGGATATTTGTACTTC.

The chain uses TRBV7-3 and TRBJ2-5, with D possibly matching TRBD1 (6 bases). V was cut by 1 base and J by 4 bases, with 10 bases left in between. Germline V gene sequence: CDR1 SGHTA, CDR2 FQGTGA. The CDR3 runs 14 residues. This CDR3 is CASSLIPGVETQYF. The CDR3 coding sequence is TGTGCCAGCAGCTTAATTCCAGGGGTAGAGACCCAGTACTTC.

J is TRBJ2-1 and V is TRBV5-1, with 9 bases lining up with TRBD1. With V trimmed by 4 bases and J by 9 bases, 11 bases remained unmatched. CDR3 length: 15 amino acids. Per the germline V gene, CDR1 is SGHRS and CDR2 is YFSETQ. The CDR3 is CASSIGTGKPGEQFF. Written as DNA, the CDR3 is TGCGCCAGCAGCATTGGGACAGGGAAACCCGGTGAGCAGTTCTTC.

This chain joins TRBV7-2 and TRBJ1-1; tentative D call: TRBD1 (5 bases). The CDR3 length is 16 residues. CDR1 is SGHTA, CDR2 FQGNSA, per germline. Trimming removed 1 base at V and 4 bases at J, with 16 bases between. CDR3 sequence: CASSLEGVAWSTEAFF. DNA for the CDR3: TGTGCCAGCAGCTTAGAAGGGGTCGCGTGGAGCACTGAAGCTTTCTTT.

Concerning this clone: Other DNA sequences in this sample translate to the same CDR3. V is TRBV18 and J is TRBJ2-2; D unclear. There are 12 residues in the CDR3. The V gene's germline CDR1 is KGHSH and CDR2 LQKENI. V lost 6 bases to trimming and J lost 5 bases, with 7 bases between them. This CDR3 is CASSRTTGELFF. The CDR3 DNA follows: TGTGCCAGCTCCCGCACTACCGGGGAGCTGTTTTTT.

This chain uses TRBV2 with TRBJ2-1, with a tentative D call TRBD1 (6 bases). There are 13 residues in the CDR3. With 9 bases removed from V and 9 bases from J, the gap between germline ends came to 18 bases. Germline V gene lookup returns CDR1 SNHLY and CDR2 FYNNEI. CDR3 loop: CARSGLGASEQFF. CDR3 bases: TGTGCCAGGTCTGGTCTGGGGGCGAGTGAGCAGTTCTTC.

The chain has TRBV15 and TRBJ1-4; weak D call: TRBD1 (5 bases). The CDR3 consists of 16 residues. Germline loops: CDR1 LNHNV, CDR2 YYDKDF (reference sequence). V lost 0 bases to trimming and J lost 8 bases, with 16 bases between them. DNA of the CDR3: TGTGCCACCAGCAGAGATTCCGGGATTCGGGGGGAAAAACTGTTTTTT. This translates into CATSRDSGIRGEKLFF.

The chain combines TRBV6-6 with TRBJ2-7, with no clear D. This CDR3 spans 12 amino acids. From germline, CDR1 is MNHNY and CDR2 SVGAGI (reference sequence). Trimming cost V 2 bases and J 5 bases, with 7 bases left between them. Here the CDR3 reads CASSYGSDEQYF. The CDR3 nucleotides read TGTGCCAGCAGTTACGGTTCCGACGAGCAGTACTTC.

The chain is built from TRBV7-2 and TRBJ1-2; D possibly corresponds to TRBD1 (6 bases). CDR1 is SGHTA and CDR2 is FQGNSA in the germline V gene. V lost 2 bases, J lost 3 bases, and 10 bases lay in between. This CDR3 spans 14 amino acids. The CDR3 region has the DNA TGTGCCAGCAGCTTACCCGGACAGTACTATGGCTACACCTTC. Its protein is CASSLPGQYYGYTF.

Only one count was recorded for this clone. The sample carries other DNA sequences with the same CDR3. The chain combines TRBV6-5 with TRBJ2-3; D possibly uses TRBD1 or TRBD2 (5 bases each). This CDR3 contains 11 residues. Germline V gene data show CDR1 as MNHEY and CDR2 as SVGAGI. Trimming cost V 6 bases and J 4 bases, with 5 bases left between them. The CDR3 here is CASRGADTQYF. DNA for the CDR3: TGTGCCAGCAGGGGGGCAGATACGCAGTATTTT.

The V gene is TRBV6-5, the J gene TRBJ2-2; TRBD2 might be the D (5 bases). The CDR3 runs to 14 residues. Germline V gene data show CDR1 as MNHEY and CDR2 as SVGAGI. Trimming stripped 10 bases from V and 1 base from J, with 13 bases between. CDR3 sequence (DNA): TGTGCCACTCAGGACTGGCAGAACACCGGGGAGCTGTTTTTT. It translates to CATQDWQNTGELFF.

The chain employs TRBV5-5 and TRBJ2-7; 7 bases are shared with TRBD2. J was trimmed by 0 bases and V by 5 bases; bases with no gene match: 8. Germline loops: CDR1 SGHKS, CDR2 YYEKEE (reference sequence). This CDR3 comprises 15 residues. The CDR3 DNA sequence: TGTGCCAGCAGTTCCAGCGGGACCAACTCCTACGAGCAGTACTTC. Protein sequence: CASSSSGTNSYEQYF.

The gene calls are TRBV5-6 and TRBJ2-7, with 8 bases matching TRBD1. Germline assignment: CDR1 SGHDT and CDR2 YYEEEE. The CDR3 is 15 residues long. J was trimmed by 2 bases and V by 2 bases; bases with no gene match: 6. The CDR3 is CASSFRDRGTYEQYF. The CDR3 DNA sequence: TGTGCCAGCAGCTTTAGAGACAGGGGAACCTACGAGCAGTACTTC.

This sequence joins TRBV29-1 and TRBJ2-1, with TRBD1 matching over 10 bases. J lost 0 bases, V lost 5 bases, and 19 bases had no gene match. This CDR3 has 20 residues. From germline, CDR1 is SQVTM and CDR2 ANQGSEA. The CDR3 region has the DNA TGCAGCGTTTCTTACTCGGACAGGGGGTCCCTCATCTTCTCCTACAATGAGCAGTTCTTC. This translates into CSVSYSDRGSLIFSYNEQFF.

Remarks on this clone: The sample holds other DNA sequences that translate to the same CDR3. V is TRBV5-1 and J is TRBJ1-1; tentative D call: TRBD1 (5 bases). CDR3 size: 15 residues. Germline V gene data show CDR1 as SGHRS and CDR2 as YFSETQ. Trimming pared 4 bases from V and 1 base from J, leaving 14 bases between. CDR3 nucleotides: TGCGCCAGCAGCCTGGGGGGACCGCCGAACACTGAAGCTTTCTTT. As protein: CASSLGGPPNTEAFF.

The chain couples TRBV11-2 to TRBJ2-1, with 15 bases lining up with TRBD2. CDR1 is SGHAT and CDR2 is FQNNGV in the germline V gene. CDR3 length: 19 amino acids. The junction had 6 bases not matched to a gene; V was cut back by 1 base and J by 2 bases. The CDR3 spells CASSLVRTSGRGAYNEQFF. Here the CDR3 DNA reads TGTGCCAGCAGCTTAGTTCGGACTAGCGGGAGGGGCGCCTACAATGAGCAGTTCTTC.

The DNA for the CDR3 is TGTGCCAGCAGTTGGAGACAGGGAGGGAACTACGAGCAGTACTTC. Encoded protein: CASSWRQGGNYEQYF. The rearrangement links TRBV7-2 to TRBJ2-7; either TRBD1 or TRBD2 may fit D (7 bases each). The CDR3 spans 15 residues. Trimming took 6 bases from V and 3 from J, leaving 18 bases between them. Germline lookup yields CDR1 SGHTA and CDR2 FQGNSA.

In the case of this clone: At the DNA level, this CDR3 is encoded by other sequences in the same sample as well. V usage is TRBV28 and J usage is TRBJ1-1, with D unclear. The CDR3 runs to 12 residues. V lost 6 bases to trimming and J lost 1 base, with 6 bases between them. Germline V gene lookup returns CDR1 MDHEN and CDR2 SYDVKM. The CDR3 reads CASRSPNTEAFF. CDR3 DNA sequence: TGTGCCAGCAGGAGTCCGAACACTGAAGCTTTCTTT.

For this clone: Additional DNA sequences in this sample encode the identical CDR3. This chain uses TRBV7-9 with TRBJ1-1; unclear D gene. The CDR3 length is 13 residues. The V end was cut by 6 bases, the J end by 3 bases, with 11 bases between. Germline V lookup: CDR1 SEHNR, CDR2 FQNEAQ (reference sequence). CDR3 nucleotide sequence: TGTGCCAGCAGTTTTACGGGCGACACTGAAGCTTTCTTT. This translates into CASSFTGDTEAFF.

V is TRBV5-1 and J is TRBJ2-3, with D perhaps given as TRBD1 or TRBD2 (5 bases each). The V gene lost 4 bases and the J gene lost 6 bases, with 12 bases spanning the gap. Germline CDR1 reads SGHRS; CDR2 reads YFSETQ. The CDR3 length is 13 residues. The CDR3 is CASSTFGADTQYF. CDR3 in DNA: TGCGCCAGCAGCACATTCGGGGCGGATACGCAGTATTTT.

This chain uses TRBV18 with TRBJ2-1; 7 bases are shared with TRBD1. CDR1 KGHSH and CDR2 LQKENI come from the germline V gene. V shed 2 bases, J shed 6 bases, and the junction held 10 bases outside the gene matches. There are 16 residues in the CDR3. The CDR3: CASSPEGALNINEQFF. In DNA, the CDR3 is TGTGCCAGCTCACCAGAGGGGGCGCTTAATATCAATGAGCAGTTCTTC.

The rearrangement joins TRBV6-5 to TRBJ1-2; no reliable D call. This CDR3 comprises 14 residues. V gave up 4 bases and J gave up 3 bases, with 12 bases separating them. Germline CDR1 is MNHEY and CDR2 is SVGAGI. The CDR3 bases are TGTGCCAGCAGTTCCCTCGGGGAGGACTATGGCTACACCTTC. It encodes CASSSLGEDYGYTF.

V is TRBV5-4 and J is TRBJ2-7; 9 positions agree with TRBD2. CDR3 length equals 16 residues. Losses at the gene ends were 4 bases for V and 0 bases for J; bases not matched to a gene: 8. Germline V gene lookup returns CDR1 SGHNT and CDR2 YYREEE (reference sequence). The CDR3 DNA reads as TGTGCCAGCAGCCCCGTAGCGGGAGAGGGCTCCTACGAGCAGTACTTC. Translating it yields CASSPVAGEGSYEQYF.

Remarks on this clone: Other DNA sequences within the sample encode an identical CDR3. The chain has TRBV28 and TRBJ2-1; D is unclear. Per the germline V gene, CDR1 is MDHEN and CDR2 is SYDVKM. The CDR3 runs 15 residues. V shed 3 bases and J shed 1 base, with 10 bases lying between them. CDR3 amino acids: CASSFVGISYNEQFF. CDR3 nucleotide sequence: TGTGCCAGCAGTTTCGTAGGGATTTCCTACAATGAGCAGTTCTTC.

The rearrangement uses TRBV4-3 and TRBJ2-3, with D possibly TRBD2 on 5 matching bases. Per the germline V gene, CDR1 is LGHNA and CDR2 is YSLEER. CDR3 length: 12 residues. Trimming left V 1 base short and J 10 bases short, with 9 bases between. The CDR3 sequence is CASSQGSSSQYF. The CDR3 DNA reads as TGCGCCAGCAGCCAAGGATCTAGCTCGCAGTATTTT.

This clone was recorded once. This chain connects TRBV2 to TRBJ2-2; 9 bases are shared with TRBD2. Germline CDR1 is SNHLY and CDR2 is FYNNEI. The CDR3 sequence is 16 residues long. Losses at the gene ends were 7 bases for V and 4 bases for J; bases not matched to a gene: 10. Here the CDR3 reads CASNWAGGPVTGELFF. CDR3 nucleotide sequence: TGTGCCAGCAACTGGGCGGGAGGGCCCGTCACCGGGGAGCTGTTTTTT.

This clone has only one observation. The chain recombines TRBV28 with TRBJ1-3; no firm D call. The CDR3 spans 15 residues. V lost 2 bases, J lost 2 bases, and 10 bases lay in between. Per germline, CDR1 MDHEN and CDR2 SYDVKM. For the CDR3, the DNA is TGTGCCAGCAGTTTACCAGGAAGTACTGGAAACACCATATATTTT. It specifies CASSLPGSTGNTIYF.